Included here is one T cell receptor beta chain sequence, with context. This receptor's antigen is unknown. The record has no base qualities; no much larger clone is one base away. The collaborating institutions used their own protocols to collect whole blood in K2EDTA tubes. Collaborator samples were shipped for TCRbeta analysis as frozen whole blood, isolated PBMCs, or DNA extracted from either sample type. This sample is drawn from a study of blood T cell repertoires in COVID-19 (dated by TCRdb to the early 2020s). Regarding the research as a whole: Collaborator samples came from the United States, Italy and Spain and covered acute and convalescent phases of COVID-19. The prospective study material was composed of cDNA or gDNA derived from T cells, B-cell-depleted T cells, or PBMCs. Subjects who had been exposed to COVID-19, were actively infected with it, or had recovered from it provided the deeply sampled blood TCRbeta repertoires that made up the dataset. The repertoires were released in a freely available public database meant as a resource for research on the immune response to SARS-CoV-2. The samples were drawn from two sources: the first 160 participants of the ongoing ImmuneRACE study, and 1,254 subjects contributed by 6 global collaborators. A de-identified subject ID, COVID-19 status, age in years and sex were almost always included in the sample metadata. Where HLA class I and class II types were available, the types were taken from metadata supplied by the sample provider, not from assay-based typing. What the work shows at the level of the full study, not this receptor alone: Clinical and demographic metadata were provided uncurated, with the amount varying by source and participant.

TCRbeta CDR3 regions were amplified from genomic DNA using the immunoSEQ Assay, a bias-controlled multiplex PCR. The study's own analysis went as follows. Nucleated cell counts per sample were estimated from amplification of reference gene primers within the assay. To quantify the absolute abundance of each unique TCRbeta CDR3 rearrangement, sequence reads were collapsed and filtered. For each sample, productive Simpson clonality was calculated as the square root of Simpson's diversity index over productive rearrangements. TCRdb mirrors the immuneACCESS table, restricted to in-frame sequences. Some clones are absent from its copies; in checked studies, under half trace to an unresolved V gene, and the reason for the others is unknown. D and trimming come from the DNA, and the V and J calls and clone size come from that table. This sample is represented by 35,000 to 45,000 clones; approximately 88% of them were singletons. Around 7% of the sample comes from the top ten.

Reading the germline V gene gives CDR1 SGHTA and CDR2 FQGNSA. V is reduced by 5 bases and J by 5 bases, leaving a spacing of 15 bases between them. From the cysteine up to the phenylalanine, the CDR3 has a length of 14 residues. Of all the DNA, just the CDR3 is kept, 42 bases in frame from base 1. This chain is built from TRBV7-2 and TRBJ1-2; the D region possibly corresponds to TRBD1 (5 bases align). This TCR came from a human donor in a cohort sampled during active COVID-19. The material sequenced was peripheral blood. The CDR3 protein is CASSPVRGEYGYTF. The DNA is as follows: TGTGCCAGCAGCCCAGTAAGGGGTGAATATGGCTACACCTTC.